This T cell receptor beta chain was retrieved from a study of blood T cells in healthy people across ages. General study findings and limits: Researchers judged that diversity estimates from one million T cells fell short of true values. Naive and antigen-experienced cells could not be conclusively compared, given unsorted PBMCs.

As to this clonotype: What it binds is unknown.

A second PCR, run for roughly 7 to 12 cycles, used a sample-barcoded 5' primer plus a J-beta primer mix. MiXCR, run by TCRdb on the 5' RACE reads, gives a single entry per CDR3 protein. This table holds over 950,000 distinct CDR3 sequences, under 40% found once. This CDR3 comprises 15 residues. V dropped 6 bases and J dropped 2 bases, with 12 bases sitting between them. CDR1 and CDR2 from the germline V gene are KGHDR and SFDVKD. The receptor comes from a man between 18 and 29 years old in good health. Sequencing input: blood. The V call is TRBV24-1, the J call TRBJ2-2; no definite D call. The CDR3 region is CATSTQEPNTGELFF. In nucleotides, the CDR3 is TGTGCCACCAGTACCCAGGAACCCAACACCGGGGAGCTGTTTTTT.